This TCR beta chain emerged from a study of T cell repertoires in cytomegalovirus infection. Across the whole study: Public TCR beta signatures were indicative of both CMV infection and a matching HLA type.

Trimming cost V 12 bases and J 5 bases; bases outside gene matches: 10. The germline V gene encodes CDR1 KGHDR and CDR2 SFDVKD. The CDR3 sequence is 15 residues long. Comments on this clonotype: A much larger clone sits a single nucleotide away, making a read error possible.

TCRdb used MiXCR to reprocess the reads, holding one entry per CDR3 protein. This sample yields roughly 320,000 distinct CDR3 sequences, of which more than 8% are seen a single time; 4.3% belongs to the top ten. The source material was PBMCs. J is TRBJ2-2 and V is TRBV24-1; TRBD1 matches at 11 bases. This sequence originates from a human donor in good health (CMV status not recorded). Some clones in this sample may be carry-over from other donors' samples. CDR3 in DNA: TGTGCCTATGACCGGGACAGGGGGAAGACCGGGGAGCTGTTTTTT. It encodes CAYDRDRGKTGELFF.